Each of the 9 T cell receptor beta chains below was sequenced from the same sample in a study of response to subunit inactivated influenza vaccine. MiXCR, run by TCRdb on the RT-PCR reads, gives a single entry per CDR3 protein. The table has more than 500,000 distinct CDR3 sequences, approximately 10% seen once. The same sample was also studied in work on T cells expressing NK-cell markers. From that paper: In generating TCR beta cDNA, 5'RACE template switching with UMIs was used.

The source was PBMCs from blood, collected on the day of vaccination. Receptors originate from a man in his fifties or sixties who received an inactivated influenza vaccine.

J is TRBJ2-7 and V is TRBV6-2 or TRBV6-3, with a weak D call TRBD2 (5 bases). This CDR3 contains 16 residues. Trimming left V 2 bases short and J 4 bases short, with 18 bases between. Germline loops: CDR1 MNHEY, CDR2 SVGEGT. CDR3 nucleotide sequence: TGTGCCAGCAGTTACCTGGCGGGCCCCACCGAATACGAGCAGTACTTC. It is translated as CASSYLAGPTEYEQYF.

This rearrangement joins TRBV24-1 to TRBJ2-5; TRBD1 might be the D (6 bases). This CDR3 comprises 16 residues. Germline lookup yields CDR1 KGHDR and CDR2 SFDVKD. Trimming shortened V by 3 bases and J by 4 bases, and 17 bases separated the two germline ends. CDR3 residues: CATSDPGTRRGETQYF. The CDR3 coding sequence is TGTGCCACCAGTGATCCCGGGACAAGACGGGGAGAGACCCAGTACTTC.

This clonotype appeared a few times. The gene calls are TRBV28 and TRBJ2-3; 9 bases align to TRBD1. Germline CDR1 reads MDHEN; CDR2 reads SYDVKM. V trimming: 5 bases; J trimming: 4 bases; junction bases outside the gene matches: 10. CDR3 length: 16 residues. CDR3 nucleotides: TGTGCCAGCAGTACCCCCCGGGACAGGGACGCAGATACGCAGTATTTT. As protein: CASSTPRDRDADTQYF.

There are a few counts of this clonotype. The chain combines TRBV7-2 with TRBJ2-3; TRBD2 aligns across 8 bases. Germline CDR1 SGHTA, CDR2 FQGNSA. V shed 0 bases and J 10 bases; nucleotides not matched to a gene: 9. The CDR3 totals 15 residues. CDR3 loop: CASSLASGAGGAQYF. The CDR3 DNA is TGTGCCAGCAGCTTAGCGTCCGGGGCGGGAGGTGCGCAGTATTTT.

This clonotype was found a few times. V is TRBV6-5 and J is TRBJ2-2, with D uncertain. CDR1 and CDR2 from the germline V gene are MNHEY and SVGAGI. V was cut by 1 base and J by 4 bases, with 7 bases left in between. CDR3 size: 14 residues. Here the CDR3 reads CASSYFGSTGELFF. DNA of the CDR3: TGTGCCAGCAGTTACTTTGGAAGCACCGGGGAGCTGTTTTTT.

The V call is TRBV12-3 or TRBV12-4, the J call TRBJ2-1; TRBD2 aligns across 12 bases. Germline trimming cut 7 bases from V and 8 bases from J; bases unmatched to any gene: 15. The CDR3 consists of 17 residues. The CDR3 loop is CASTPGLAGGPGHEQFF. The CDR3 DNA is TGTGCCAGCACTCCGGGGCTAGCGGGAGGGCCGGGGCATGAGCAGTTCTTC.

V is TRBV28 and J is TRBJ2-7; the D is unclear. The V gene's germline CDR1 is MDHEN and CDR2 SYDVKM. The V and J ends lost 6 bases and 0 bases respectively, with 12 bases between them. The CDR3 covers 14 residues. Here the CDR3 DNA reads TGTGCCAGCAGGACGCCACTTACCTCCTACGAGCAGTACTTC. Translating it yields CASRTPLTSYEQYF.

This clonotype was seen at least ten times. The chain links TRBV12-3 or TRBV12-4 to TRBJ2-1, with 10 nucleotides matching TRBD2. The CDR3 runs 15 residues. V dropped 1 base and J dropped 10; count of bases not matched to a gene: 7. CDR3 DNA: TGTGCCAGCAGTTTAGGGTTAGCGGGGGGCCTGGAGCAGTTCTTC. Translating gives CASSLGLAGGLEQFF.

The chain employs TRBV12-3 or TRBV12-4 and TRBJ2-7, with a tentative D call TRBD1 (5 bases). The CDR3 runs 13 residues. V was cut by 2 bases and J by 4 bases, with 9 bases left in between. The CDR3 nucleotides read TGTGCCAGCAGTTTAATGCAGGGTTACGAGCAGTACTTC. Translated, it gives CASSLMQGYEQYF.